A single TCR beta chain is shown here with its context. It lacks a known antigen. No per-base quality is available; no much larger clone lies one base away. Library preparation was by the immunoSEQ multiplex PCR assay. For the multiplex PCR, a mixture combining 60 forward primers for TCR Vbeta segments and 13 reverse primers for TCR Jbeta segments was used. A multiplex PCR assay on genomic DNA amplified the CDR3 region of rearranged TCR beta genes. The Illumina HiSeq System was used to sequence the amplified TCR beta libraries as 87-base-pair reads. Per the original workflow: A later analysis tallied roughly 78 million unique TCR beta chains across the approximately 670 repertoires, and approximately 12 million of those chains were shared by two or more donors. A nearest-neighbor algorithm error-corrected the raw reads and collapsed the reads into unique sequences, merging closely related sequences to remove PCR and sequencing errors. Alignment of CDR3 sequences to IMGT reference sequences was used to assign V, D and J gene segments. For a sequence to be retained, a match of at least six nucleotides was required to both a V gene segment and a J gene segment. A rearrangement was called productive if the CDR3 had no stop codons and remained in frame with V and J, and every other rearrangement was called non-productive. CDR3 was defined according to IMGT convention as the region running from the second conserved V-encoded cysteine to the conserved J-encoded phenylalanine. Sequences without an unambiguous match to a single V gene segment were excluded from the earlier analysis of 587 of the donors. An earlier analysis of several hundred of the donors called V segments functional above 56.7% productive rearrangements and segregating when the between-donor standard deviation exceeded 5%. A statistical classification framework was built for diagnosing cytomegalovirus status from the catalog of TCR beta chain sequences. V and J gene assignment, in a later analysis, came from comparing TCR nucleotide sequences with IMGT/GENE-DB human TR gene sequences. A later analysis assigned CDR3 sequences and most-parsimonious VDJ recombination scenarios with the TCRdist pipeline. In a later analysis, every TCR beta chain was defined by the combination of its CDR3 amino acid sequence and its V-gene family, and reads without a unique V-gene family were dropped. A later analysis removed several hundred highly shared, low-generation-probability nucleotide sequences to deal with suspected cross-contamination and a sequencing artifact. In a later analysis, a clonal expansion index for each public chain was calculated from normalized within-repertoire ranks of inferred template counts. Generation probabilities in a later analysis came from a VDJ recombination model fitted to out-of-frame rearrangements, and those results were checked against IGoR. In a later analysis, hypergeometric tests were used to score TCR-TCR, TCR-HLA and TCR-CMV co-occurrence, with a repertoire-size bias correction applied to TCR pairs. False discovery rates were estimated in a later analysis by permuting HLA or CMV assignments 20 times. A later analysis grouped co-occurring TCRs with DBSCAN, adding TCRdist sequence similarity when clustering within HLA-allele-positive subsets. Co-occurrence clustering excluded repertoires with fewer than 30,000 or more than 120,000 public chains, plus five with anomalous nucleotide sharing. TCRdb limited this immuneACCESS table to in-frame rearrangements with V and J called. A share of clones is missing; checked studies link under half to unresolved V genes, and the rest is unexplained. V and J calls and clone size follow that table, whereas D and trimming were derived from the DNA. The sample table records tens of thousands of clones; approximately 81% of these occur just once. The ten top clones hold 2.5% to 3% of the sample.

In total, 600 or so healthy bone marrow donors made up the cohort. Cohort members were all nominally healthy when sampled, although unrecorded immune exposures were likely present. The donor was CMV seronegative and belonged to the group of 350 or so seronegative cohort members. Each donor provided a peripheral blood sample, and peripheral blood mononuclear cells were used for TCR beta sequencing. The Qiagen DNeasy Blood Extraction Kit was used to extract genomic DNA from the blood cell samples. This sample was taken from a study of cytomegalovirus exposure and HLA in healthy donors (dated by TCRdb to the late 2010s). Regarding the complete study: An earlier analysis of roughly 570 of the donors reported over 250 Gb of sequence data and 117 million unique TCR beta sequences obtained from about 179 million T cells. The study combined high-throughput TCR immunosequencing, statistical association of individual TCRs with disease status, and machine learning to predict cytomegalovirus infection status. An earlier analysis of some 600 of the donors applied high-throughput TCR beta sequencing to assess whether each TCR beta V gene segment acted as functional or pseudogenic. The number of donors typed differed by locus, with about 629-630 for A, B, C, DRB1 and DQB1, roughly 520 for DQA1, 600 to 610 for DPA1, and some 450 for DPB1. The study used immunosequencing to profile the T cell repertoires of some 600 subjects and linked those repertoires to cytomegalovirus serostatus. A later genetic analysis used genome-wide SNP genotypes for about 65% of the 666 donors, treating that subset as a discovery cohort. Four to six DR-DQ haplotypes were handled as single units for association and clustering, since linkage in the cohort was strong. Besides the first cohort of around 670 subjects, a separate validation cohort made up of roughly 120 different subjects was used. An early release that covered about 600 HLA-typed donors contained approximately 300 gigabases of sequencing data and tens of millions of unique TCR sequences. All discovery cohort repertoires had been generated using a single sequencing platform. Donor age, sex, ethnicity and CMV serostatus were collected together with the repertoire data. The aim of the study was to test whether cataloging public T cell receptors could identify signatures of past pathogen exposure. Across roughly 420 genotyped donors of the cohort, an average of approximately 240,000 unique TCR beta nucleotide sequences per donor were sequenced, and about a sixth of those sequences were non-productive. HLA typing included class I and class II loci at four-digit resolution. A later analysis re-examined previously published TCR beta repertoires from 610 or so donors and added high-resolution HLA genotyping to investigate patterns of TCR occurrence. Of the roughly 400 genotyped donors, less than 90% were placed in the genetic ancestry cluster associated with self-reported Caucasian donors. Rather than drawing on any new phenotypic data, the later analysis identified candidate immune exposures from TCR beta sequences and the way those sequences occurred across donors. The research as a whole found: An association between a missense DCLRE1C variant and V-gene and J-gene trimming of TCR beta chains was found in a later genetic analysis and replicated in an independent cohort. CMV serostatus was the only immune exposure information available for the cohort. In a later analysis, about 16,000 TCR beta sequences were associated with specific HLA alleles at a false discovery rate of 0.05. According to a later analysis, parvovirus B19, influenza, CMV and Epstein-Barr virus appeared linked to several top co-occurrence clusters. Strong co-occurrence of HLA alleles, especially DR and DQ, made assigning TCR associations to individual alleles difficult. A later analysis found that most CMV-associated TCR beta chains appeared HLA-restricted, with HLA associations seemingly driven largely by CMV exposure. The classifier was reported to diagnose cytomegalovirus status with high specificity and sensitivity in both the original cohort and the validation cohort. Most TCR sequences were observed very rarely across donors, whereas some public TCRs were present in many individuals. In a later analysis, the rate of TCR association differed among HLA loci, with DRB1 alleles having the most associated TCRs and HLA-C alleles having the fewest. Linkage disequilibrium might explain the correlated functional status among segregating V segments, but an unknown experimental factor could not be ruled out. A few of the identified cytomegalovirus-associated TCR beta chains were confirmed in vitro to be specific for cytomegalovirus antigens. A cluster of highly shared sequence variants was judged likely to be a technical artifact of the sequencing pipeline. Compared with equally common non-associated chains, HLA-associated TCR beta chains in a later analysis were more clonally expanded and had lower generation probabilities. In a later genetic analysis, fewer N-insertions in productive TCRs were reported among donors in an Asian-associated ancestry cluster than the approximately 710-donor mean. In an earlier analysis of fewer than 700 of the donors, most TCR beta V segments appeared in productive rearrangements about 87% or about 30% of the time, broadly matching IMGT annotations. Presence/absence analyses assumed roughly uniform sequencing depth across donors, an assumption that may not hold. In this cohort, only TCR beta chains were sequenced, and detectable features were limited by the absence of alpha or paired-chain data. A total of 150 to 200 TCR beta chains were listed by the study as associated with cytomegalovirus. HLA typing was unavailable for some donors at each locus, so association tests used only the typed subset. According to the authors, the approach could potentially be generalized to other disease states and immunological phenotypes. Because the 87-base-pair reads could not distinguish some IMGT-functional V segments, including TRBV6-2 and TRBV6-3, those segments were excluded. A further reported finding was that TCR beta sequences accurately predicted the HLA-A and HLA-B alleles for most subjects in the first cohort. The earlier analysis of about 600 of the donors excluded 15 to 20 rarely observed V segments, including chromosome 9 orphons, because counts were too low.

The germline V gene supplies CDR1 MDHEN and CDR2 SYDVKM. Compared with germline, V lacks 3 bases and J lacks 5 bases; bases without a gene match: 10. Inclusive of the bounding cysteine and phenylalanine, the CDR3 is 15 residues long. Only the CDR3 part of the read is kept: 45 bases, read in frame from the first base. The clonotype originates from a woman under 40 in good health and CMV-seronegative. Sequenced sample: PBMCs. Recombination joined TRBV28 with TRBJ2-7; 7 central nucleotides agree with TRBD1. CDR3 region: CASSLAGTVLHEQYF. The DNA reads as follows: TGTGCCAGCAGTTTGGCAGGGACAGTTCTCCACGAGCAGTACTTC.